What follows are 13 T cell receptor beta chains derived from one specimen sequenced in a study of T cell changes during pregnancy in multiple sclerosis. Profiling relied on immunoSEQ multiplex PCR, and the TCRdb table lists in-frame clones only, not all of them. This sample has some 30,000 clones, with around 89% found just once. The sample consisted of CD8+ T cells from peripheral blood mononuclear cells, taken after pregnancy. Receptors were obtained from a female donor with multiple sclerosis, enrolled in a pregnancy study.

The V gene is TRBV15, the J gene TRBJ2-1, with a weak D call TRBD1 (6 bases). The CDR3 extends over 15 amino acids. Trimming pared 1 base from V and 4 bases from J, leaving 11 bases between. Germline CDR1 is LNHNV and CDR2 is YYDKDF (reference sequence). CDR3 DNA: TGTGCCACCAGCAGAGGCACAGGGAATTACAATGAGCAGTTCTTC. It translates to CATSRGTGNYNEQFF. Full variable domain (rest looked up from reference TRBV15 and TRBJ2-1): DAMVIQNPRYQVTQFGKPVTLSCSQTLNHNVMYWYQQKSSQAPKLLFHYYDKDFNNEADTPDNFQSRRPNTSFCFLDIRSPGLGDTAMYLCATSRGTGNYNEQFFGPGTRLTVL.

DNA of the CDR3: TGTGCCAGTACCCTGGTGGGGCCCTCCGTTGGTCAGGGTGAAGCTTTCTTT. Protein: CASTLVGPSVGQGEAFF. V and J are TRBV19 and TRBJ1-1; tentatively, D is TRBD1 (5 bases). The CDR3 length is 17 residues. The germline V gene encodes CDR1 LNHDA and CDR2 SQIVND (reference sequence). V lost 7 bases, J lost 7 bases, and 28 bases lay in between.

The chain combines TRBV27 with TRBJ2-1, with 7 nucleotides matching TRBD2. This CDR3 contains 17 residues. Germline V CDR1 and CDR2: MNHEY, SMNVEV (reference sequence). The V gene end was trimmed by 9 bases and the J gene end by 4 bases; junction bases not matched to a gene: 18. The CDR3 DNA reads as TGTGCCAGTCGAGACTCCCCAGGTGCTAGCGGATACAATGAGCAGTTCTTC. It yields the protein CASRDSPGASGYNEQFF.

The rearrangement links TRBV4-3 to TRBJ2-2, with D possibly matching TRBD2 (5 bases). The V and J ends lost 2 bases and 7 bases respectively, with 11 bases between them. Looked up from germline, CDR1 is LGHNA and CDR2 is YSLEER. The CDR3 is made up of 14 amino acids. CDR3 coding DNA: TGCGCCAGCAGCCAACGATCCGCGGGCGGGGAGCTGTTTTTT. Residues: CASSQRSAGGELFF.

This clone was counted once. This rearrangement joins TRBV27 to TRBJ1-1; D perhaps matches TRBD1 (6 bases). Germline assignment: CDR1 MNHEY and CDR2 SMNVEV (reference sequence). V shed 7 bases and J shed 7 bases, with 19 bases lying between them. This CDR3 spans 14 amino acids. As DNA, the CDR3 is TGTGCCAGCATTTCTAACTTGGGGGCAGGTGAAGCTTTCTTT. It yields the protein CASISNLGAGEAFF.

This rearrangement joins TRBV19 to TRBJ2-1, with 8 bases identical to TRBD2. Looked up from germline, CDR1 is LNHDA and CDR2 is SQIVND (reference sequence). This CDR3 comprises 17 residues. V was pared by 1 base and J by 9 bases, with 14 bases of the junction left unmatched. Here the CDR3 DNA reads TGTGCCAGTAGTATAGTGGACGGGAGGGCCGGGCGAGGTGAGCAGTTCTTC. Translated, it gives CASSIVDGRAGRGEQFF.

The chain combines TRBV7-9 with TRBJ2-2, with D tentatively TRBD2 (6 bases). V was clipped by 8 bases and J by 3 bases, with 16 bases between them. Germline V gives CDR1 SEHNR, CDR2 FQNEAQ (reference sequence). The CDR3 is 15 residues long. CDR3 residues: CASQGAGLDTGELFF. Here the CDR3 DNA reads TGTGCCAGCCAAGGAGCGGGCCTAGACACCGGGGAGCTGTTTTTT. Looking up the rest from reference TRBV7-9 and TRBJ2-2 gives the full variable domain: DTGVSQNPRHKITKRGQNVTFRCDPISEHNRLYWYRQTLGQGPEFLTYFQNEAQLEKSRLLSDRFSAERPKGSFSTLEIQRTEQGDSAMYLCASQGAGLDTGELFFGEGSRLTVL.

The chain combines TRBV6-1 with TRBJ2-1; the match to TRBD1 covers 7 bases. Germline loops: CDR1 MNHNS, CDR2 SASEGT. The CDR3 covers 16 residues. J was trimmed by 3 bases and V by 4 bases; bases with no gene match: 9. CDR3 in amino acids: CASSGAGTELYNEQFF. CDR3 bases: TGTGCCAGCAGTGGGGCCGGGACAGAACTCTACAATGAGCAGTTCTTC.

This rearrangement joins TRBV28 to TRBJ1-3; 7 bases line up with TRBD1. CDR1 and CDR2 (germline): MDHEN, SYDVKM. V was clipped by 5 bases and J by 0 bases; unmatched bases: 4. The CDR3 is made up of 15 amino acids. This CDR3 reads CASSRDRSSGNTIYF. As DNA, the CDR3 is TGTGCCAGCAGTCGGGACAGAAGCTCTGGAAACACCATATATTTT.

This chain uses TRBV5-4 with TRBJ1-2; 7 nucleotides line up with TRBD1. V trimming: 4 bases; J trimming: 1 base; junction bases outside the gene matches: 4. There are 14 residues in the CDR3. Germline CDR1 SGHNT, CDR2 YYREEE (reference sequence). The chain's CDR3 is CASSDRDNNYGYTF. DNA of the CDR3: TGTGCCAGCAGCGACAGGGATAATAACTATGGCTACACCTTC.

A single count supports this clone. The CDR3 DNA reads as TGTGCCAGCAGCTTAGGCTCTACACAGGGGGCCTACGAGCAGTACTTC. Residues: CASSLGSTQGAYEQYF. This chain joins TRBV13 and TRBJ2-7; TRBD1 agrees at 8 bases. The CDR3 has 16 amino acids. Germline V gene data show CDR1 as PRHDT and CDR2 as FYEKMQ (reference sequence). V gave up 0 bases and J gave up 2 bases; unmatched junction bases: 6.

Here the CDR3 DNA reads TGTGCCAGCAGTCCCGATCCCTCGGGAGCCTATGGCTACACCTTC. Its protein product is CASSPDPSGAYGYTF. This chain uses TRBV27 with TRBJ1-2; D unresolved. Trimming took off 5 bases at V and 4 bases at J, with 17 bases between the two ends. Germline CDR1 reads MNHEY; CDR2 reads SMNVEV (reference sequence). This CDR3 has 15 residues.

This rearrangement joins TRBV29-1 to TRBJ1-3; D not resolved. V lost 5 bases and J lost 0, with 8 bases in between. Germline CDR1 is SQVTM and CDR2 is ANQGSEA. This CDR3 contains 13 residues. The CDR3 spells CSVLSDSGNTIYF. CDR3 in DNA: TGCAGCGTTCTAAGTGACTCTGGAAACACCATATATTTT.